Shown below are 29 T cell receptor beta chains from a single sample sequenced in a study of T cell repertoires in cytomegalovirus infection. Using its own MiXCR run on the reads, TCRdb lists one record per CDR3 protein. The sample yields fewer than 900,000 distinct CDR3 sequences, 29% seen once. No antigens are known for them. Sequenced material: cultured CD8+ T cells from PBMCs, taken from culture after CMV antigen stimulation. These receptors were obtained from a human donor in good health (CMV status not recorded). Some clones in this sample may be carry-over from other donors' samples.

The chain is built from TRBV24-1 and TRBJ2-3, with D perhaps given as TRBD1 or TRBD2 (5 bases each). The V end was cut by 11 bases, the J end by 1 base, with 12 bases between. Germline values: CDR1 KGHDR, CDR2 SFDVKD. The CDR3 spans 13 residues. CDR3 nucleotides: TGTGCCATCGCCGGGGCGGGCACAGATACGCAGTATTTT. It translates to CAIAGAGTDTQYF.

This rearrangement joins TRBV28 to TRBJ2-1; TRBD1 matches 7 bases. Trimming took 10 bases from V and 6 from J; bases not matched to a gene: 12. This CDR3 contains 14 residues. The germline CDR1 and CDR2 sequences are MDHEN and SYDVKM. This CDR3 is CATNPHRGFNEQFF. DNA of the CDR3: TGTGCCACCAACCCGCACAGGGGCTTCAATGAGCAGTTCTTC.

This clonotype came up many times. The chain combines TRBV7-8 with TRBJ2-2; no firm D call. The CDR3 totals 14 residues. Per germline, CDR1 SGHVS and CDR2 FQNEAQ. V was cut by 1 base and J by 4 bases, with 7 bases left in between. CDR3 loop: CASSLVASTGELFF. The CDR3 DNA is TGTGCCAGCAGCTTAGTGGCTAGCACCGGGGAGCTGTTTTTT. The complete variable domain, with remaining parts taken from reference TRBV7-8 and TRBJ2-2, reads GAGVSQSPRYKVAKRGQDVALRCDPISGHVSLFWYQQALGQGPEFLTYFQNEAQLDKSGLPSDRFFAERPEGSVSTLKIQRTQQEDSAVYLCASSLVASTGELFFGEGSRLTVL.

This clonotype was recorded a few times. The chain recombines TRBV7-4 with TRBJ1-2; TRBD1 might be the D (6 bases). CDR3 length: 16 residues. Germline V gene lookup returns CDR1 SGHVT and CDR2 SQSDAQ. V lost 4 bases and J lost 0, with 15 bases in between. This chain's CDR3 is CASSSPGGAANYGYTF. For the CDR3, the DNA is TGTGCCAGCAGCTCTCCCGGGGGGGCAGCTAACTATGGCTACACCTTC.

V and J are TRBV3-1 and TRBJ2-1, with D unresolved. Germline CDR1 LGHDT, CDR2 YNNKEL (reference sequence). Trimming cost V 3 bases and J 3 bases, with 6 bases left between them. This CDR3 is built from 13 residues. CDR3 protein: CASSHRVYNEQFF. CDR3 coding DNA: TGTGCCAGCAGCCATAGGGTCTACAATGAGCAGTTCTTC.

This clonotype came up a few times. The V call is TRBV5-5, the J call TRBJ2-3; 9 nucleotides line up with TRBD2. Germline loops: CDR1 SGHKS, CDR2 YYEKEE (reference sequence). Trimming cost V 0 bases and J 8 bases; bases outside gene matches: 10. The CDR3 runs to 16 residues. As DNA, the CDR3 is TGTGCCAGCAGCTTGGCGGTAGCGGGGGCGTCAGGTACGCAGTATTTT. Translation: CASSLAVAGASGTQYF.

This clonotype occurred a few times. The chain couples TRBV2 to TRBJ1-2, with 8 bases aligning to TRBD1. From germline, CDR1 is SNHLY and CDR2 FYNNEI. After removal of 2 bases from V and 2 bases from J, the junction contained 10 bases not matched to a gene. The CDR3 consists of 17 residues. The CDR3 protein is CASSESPTGASNYGYTF. The CDR3 DNA is TGTGCCAGCAGTGAATCGCCGACAGGGGCCTCAAACTATGGCTACACCTTC. The whole variable domain, filled in from reference TRBV2 and TRBJ1-2, reads EPEVTQTPSHQVTQMGQEVILRCVPISNHLYFYWYRQILGQKVEFLVSFYNNEISEKSEIFDDQFSVERPDGSNFTLKIRSTKLEDSAMYFCASSESPTGASNYGYTFGSGTRLTVV.

The genes are TRBV12-5 and TRBJ1-5; D is ambiguous. Trimming took 2 bases from V and 10 from J, leaving 12 bases between them. Germline V gives CDR1 LGHNT, CDR2 FRNRAP. This CDR3 spans 13 amino acids. For the CDR3, the DNA is TGTGCTAGTGGTTTGCCTCCGCCGCAACCCCAGCATTTT. Translation: CASGLPPPQPQHF.

The rearrangement uses TRBV6-4 and TRBJ2-1; TRBD2 agrees at 7 bases. The ends lost 8 bases at V and 4 bases at J; junction bases unmatched: 8. The CDR3 contains 14 residues. CDR1 is MRHNA and CDR2 is SNTAGT in the germline V gene. CDR3 DNA: TGTGCCAGCGGGAGCGGGGAACCTTACAATGAGCAGTTCTTC. Translation: CASGSGEPYNEQFF.

In this sample, this clonotype turned up a few times. This chain uses TRBV6-1 with TRBJ2-2; TRBD2 matches at 9 bases. V trimming: 7 bases; J trimming: 7 bases; junction bases outside the gene matches: 7. This CDR3 spans 14 amino acids. Germline assignment: CDR1 MNHNS and CDR2 SASEGT. The CDR3 sequence: CASIGGGAIGELFF. Here the CDR3 DNA reads TGTGCCAGCATCGGCGGGGGGGCAATCGGGGAGCTGTTTTTT.

This clonotype was counted ten times or more. The chain joins TRBV7-2 to TRBJ1-5; the match to TRBD1 covers 12 bases. Germline V lookup: CDR1 SGHTA, CDR2 FQGNSA. The CDR3 consists of 16 residues. Trimming cost V 4 bases and J 6 bases; bases outside gene matches: 7. CDR3 DNA: TGTGCCAGCAGCTCCGGGACAGGGGGCGCGGGTCAGCCCCAGCATTTT. This sequence encodes CASSSGTGGAGQPQHF.

This chain uses TRBV4-1 with TRBJ2-5; D could derive from TRBD1 or TRBD2 (5 bases each). This CDR3 has 15 amino acids. CDR1 and CDR2 (germline): MGHRA, YSYEKL. The V and J ends lost 4 bases and 4 bases respectively, with 16 bases between them. CDR3 DNA: TGCGCCAGCAGCCCCCGGGACGCGGCCGTAGAGACCCAGTACTTC. The encoded protein is CASSPRDAAVETQYF.

The chain couples TRBV7-3 to TRBJ1-6; 7 nucleotides align to TRBD1. Germline lookup yields CDR1 SGHTA and CDR2 FQGTGA. The ends lost 4 bases at V and 0 bases at J; junction bases unmatched: 6. This CDR3 region has 17 residues. The CDR3 protein is CASSYQGGSSYNSPLHF. The CDR3 region has the DNA TGTGCCAGCAGCTACCAGGGGGGTAGCTCCTATAATTCACCCCTCCACTTT.

This clonotype was seen only a few times. The V call is TRBV7-9, the J call TRBJ2-1, with 7 bases that match TRBD1. This CDR3 region has 13 residues. Germline loops: CDR1 SEHNR, CDR2 FQNEAQ (reference sequence). V lost 5 bases and J lost 9; bases outside the gene matches: 7. CDR3 amino acids: CASSHKTGSEQFF. In DNA, the CDR3 is TGTGCCAGCAGCCACAAGACAGGGTCTGAGCAGTTCTTC.

This sequence joins TRBV13 and TRBJ2-3; possibly TRBD2 for D (7 bases). CDR1 is PRHDT, CDR2 FYEKMQ, per germline (reference sequence). With 4 bases removed from V and 5 bases from J, the gap between germline ends came to 13 bases. The CDR3 runs to 14 residues. CDR3 nucleotides: TGTGCCAGCAGCTCCAAGGGGGGGCGAGATACGCAGTATTTT. This encodes CASSSKGGRDTQYF.

This clonotype turned up a few times. The J gene is TRBJ2-2, the V gene TRBV6-5; D is unclear. The CDR3 has 13 residues. V was pared by 4 bases and J by 8 bases, with 11 bases between. Germline V gene data show CDR1 as MNHEY and CDR2 as SVGAGI. The CDR3: CASSWVIGGELFF. The CDR3 DNA reads as TGTGCCAGCAGTTGGGTGATAGGGGGGGAGCTGTTTTTT.

This clonotype was recorded a few times. This chain joins TRBV15 and TRBJ2-2; TRBD2 agrees at 9 bases. The V and J ends lost 1 base and 0 bases, in that order; junction bases with no gene match: 3. This CDR3 has 17 residues. Germline loops: CDR1 LNHNV, CDR2 YYDKDF (reference sequence). Written as DNA, the CDR3 is TGTGCCACCAGCAGAGCCTCTAGCGGGGCGAACACCGGGGAGCTGTTTTTT. It codes for CATSRASSGANTGELFF.

This clonotype occurred many times. The chain joins TRBV11-3 to TRBJ2-1; TRBD2 aligns across 11 bases. The CDR3 is 16 amino acids. Losses at the gene ends were 0 bases for V and 9 bases for J; bases not matched to a gene: 7. Germline lookup yields CDR1 SGHNT and CDR2 YENEEA. This chain's CDR3 is CASSLDQLAGGIEQFF. The CDR3 nucleotides are TGTGCCAGCAGCTTAGATCAATTAGCGGGGGGGATTGAGCAGTTCTTC.

Written as DNA, the CDR3 is TGTGCCAGTAGTCCAACCTTGGGAGTAGAGATTACTGAAGCTTTCTTT. It is translated as CASSPTLGVEITEAFF. The chain links TRBV19 to TRBJ1-1; D gene unclear. From germline, CDR1 is LNHDA and CDR2 SQIVND (reference sequence). The CDR3 spans 16 residues. The V gene lost 5 bases and the J gene lost 5 bases, with 21 bases spanning the gap.

In nucleotides, the CDR3 is TGTGCCAGCAGTTTCGGGGCGGGGGGGTGGACAGATACGCAGTATTTT. It codes for CASSFGAGGWTDTQYF. The rearrangement joins TRBV27 to TRBJ2-3, with TRBD2 matching 9 bases. Germline CDR1 reads MNHEY; CDR2 reads SMNVEV (reference sequence). The CDR3 runs 16 residues. The V gene end was trimmed by 3 bases and the J gene end by 3 bases; junction bases not matched to a gene: 7.

This clonotype has more than one count but fewer than ten. The chain recombines TRBV19 with TRBJ2-1, with TRBD2 matching over 8 bases. The J segment lost 4 bases and the V segment lost 3 bases, leaving 5 bases of the junction unmatched. This CDR3 region has 15 residues. Germline V gene lookup returns CDR1 LNHDA and CDR2 SQIVND (reference sequence). CDR3 coding DNA: TGTGCCAGTAGTATCGGCGGGGGGATGTACAATGAGCAGTTCTTC. This sequence encodes CASSIGGGMYNEQFF.

The chain recombines TRBV7-9 with TRBJ2-7; 9 bases map to TRBD1. The ends lost 5 bases at V and 4 bases at J; junction bases unmatched: 9. This CDR3 has 15 residues. Germline loops: CDR1 SEHNR, CDR2 FQNEAQ (reference sequence). This CDR3 reads CASSAPGTGPYEQYV. Written as DNA, the CDR3 is TGTGCCAGCAGCGCCCCCGGGACAGGGCCGTACGAGCAGTACGTC.

The J gene is TRBJ2-1, the V gene TRBV24-1; no clear D gene. The V end lost 1 base, the J end lost 8 bases, and 11 bases lay between the germline ends. This CDR3 comprises 14 residues. Germline CDR1 KGHDR, CDR2 SFDVKD. The CDR3 DNA reads TGTGCCACCAGTGATTTCAGTCGGTCGGATGAGCAGTTCTTC. It yields the protein CATSDFSRSDEQFF.

V usage is TRBV28 and J usage is TRBJ2-7, with 9 positions matching TRBD1. Losses at the gene ends were 5 bases for V and 4 bases for J; bases not matched to a gene: 12. This CDR3 has 16 residues. Germline values: CDR1 MDHEN, CDR2 SYDVKM. The chain's CDR3 is CASSTTGQGMIYEQYV. The CDR3 DNA reads TGTGCCAGCAGTACGACCGGACAGGGGATGATTTACGAGCAGTACGTC.

In its sample, this clonotype was seen many times. The chain combines TRBV7-2 with TRBJ2-7, with no clear D. V lost 3 bases to trimming and J lost 2 bases, with 8 bases between them. The CDR3 loop spans 13 amino acids. CDR1 and CDR2 (germline): SGHTA, FQGNSA. In DNA, the CDR3 is TGTGCCAGCAGCTTCTACCTTACCTACGAGCAGTACGTC. As protein: CASSFYLTYEQYV.

A few counts support this clonotype. This CDR3 is CASSPSTGLISNEQFF. Here the CDR3 DNA reads TGTGCCAGCAGTCCCTCAACAGGGTTAATATCCAATGAGCAGTTCTTC. The genes are TRBV27 and TRBJ2-1; tentative D call: TRBD1 (6 bases). Deletions cut 5 bases from V and 6 bases from J, with 20 bases between. The germline V gene has CDR1 MNHEY and CDR2 SMNVEV (reference sequence). This CDR3 spans 16 amino acids.

The genes are TRBV6-2 or TRBV6-3 and TRBJ2-2; D is possibly TRBD1 (6 bases). The CDR3 sequence is 16 residues long. Germline loops: CDR1 MNHEY, CDR2 SVGEGT. The V gene lost 0 bases and the J gene lost 4 bases, with 12 bases spanning the gap. This CDR3 reads CASSYSRTALTGELFF. Here the CDR3 DNA reads TGTGCCAGCAGTTACTCTAGGACAGCTCTCACCGGGGAGCTGTTTTTT.

This clonotype has a handful of counts. CDR3 residues: CAAAGGMDTGELFF. DNA for the CDR3: TGTGCCGCGGCGGGGGGCATGGACACCGGGGAGCTGTTTTTT. V and J are TRBV27 and TRBJ2-2, with 8 bases identical to TRBD2. The trim removed 11 bases at V and 3 bases at J, leaving 8 bases unmatched. The CDR3 length is 14 residues. The V gene's germline CDR1 is MNHEY and CDR2 SMNVEV (reference sequence).

This clonotype showed up just a few times. The chain uses TRBV29-1 and TRBJ2-7; D may be TRBD1 (6 bases). Trimming pared 6 bases from V and 4 bases from J, leaving 13 bases between. This CDR3 spans 12 amino acids. Germline V CDR1 and CDR2: SQVTM, ANQGSEA. The CDR3 nucleotides are TGCAGCGTCCGGGCAGGGGAATACGAGCAGTACTTC. Its translation: CSVRAGEYEQYF.